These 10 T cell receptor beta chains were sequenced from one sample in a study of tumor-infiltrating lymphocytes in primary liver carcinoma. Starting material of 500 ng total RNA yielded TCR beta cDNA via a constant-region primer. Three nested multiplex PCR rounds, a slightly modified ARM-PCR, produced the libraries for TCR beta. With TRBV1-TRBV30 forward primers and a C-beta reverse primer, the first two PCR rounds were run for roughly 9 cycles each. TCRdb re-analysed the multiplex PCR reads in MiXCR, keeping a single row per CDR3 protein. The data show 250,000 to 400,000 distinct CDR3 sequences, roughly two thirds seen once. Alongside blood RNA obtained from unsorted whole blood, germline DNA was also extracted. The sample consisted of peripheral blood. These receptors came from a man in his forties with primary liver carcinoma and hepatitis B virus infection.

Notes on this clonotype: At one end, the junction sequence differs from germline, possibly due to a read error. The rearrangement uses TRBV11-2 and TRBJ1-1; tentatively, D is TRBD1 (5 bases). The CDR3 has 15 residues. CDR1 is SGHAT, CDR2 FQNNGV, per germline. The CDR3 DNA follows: TGTGCCAGCAGCCGGGACGGGGCTAAGGGCACTGAGGCTCTCTTT. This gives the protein CASSRDGAKGTEALF.

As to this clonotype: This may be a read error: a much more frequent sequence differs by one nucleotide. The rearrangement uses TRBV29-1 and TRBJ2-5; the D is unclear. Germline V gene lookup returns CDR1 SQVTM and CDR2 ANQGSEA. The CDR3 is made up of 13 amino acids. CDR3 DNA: TGCAGCGATGAAAGTTCACCCGGGGAGACCCAGTACTTC. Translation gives CSDESSPGETQYF.

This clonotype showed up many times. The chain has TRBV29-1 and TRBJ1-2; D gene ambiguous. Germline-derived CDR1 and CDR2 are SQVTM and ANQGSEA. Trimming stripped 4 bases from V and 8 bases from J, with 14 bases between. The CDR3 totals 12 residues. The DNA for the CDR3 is TGCAGCGTTGGAAGTGGACCTGGGGGCTACACCTTC. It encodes CSVGSGPGGYTF.

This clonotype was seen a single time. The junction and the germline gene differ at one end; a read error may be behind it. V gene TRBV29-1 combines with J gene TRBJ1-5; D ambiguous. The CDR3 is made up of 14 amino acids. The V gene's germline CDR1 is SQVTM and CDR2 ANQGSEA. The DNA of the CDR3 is TGCAGCATTGCCGCTCCTAAAAACAATCAGCCCCAACATTTT. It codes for CSIAAPKNNQPQHF.

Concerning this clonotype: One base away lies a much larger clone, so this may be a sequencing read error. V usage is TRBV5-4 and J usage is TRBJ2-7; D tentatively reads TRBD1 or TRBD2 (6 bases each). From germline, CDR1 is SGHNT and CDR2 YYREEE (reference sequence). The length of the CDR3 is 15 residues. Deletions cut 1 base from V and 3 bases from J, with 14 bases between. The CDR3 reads CASSLPGVGGYEQYF. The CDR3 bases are TGTGCCAGCAGCTTGCCAGGGGTGGGAGGCTACGAGCAGTACTTC.

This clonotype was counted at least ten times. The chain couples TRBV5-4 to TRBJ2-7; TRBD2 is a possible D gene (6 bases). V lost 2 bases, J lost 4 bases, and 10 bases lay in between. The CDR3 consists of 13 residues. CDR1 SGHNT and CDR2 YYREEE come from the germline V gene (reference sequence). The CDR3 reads CASSFREQYEQYF. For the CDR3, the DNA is TGTGCCAGCAGCTTCCGGGAGCAATACGAGCAGTACTTC.

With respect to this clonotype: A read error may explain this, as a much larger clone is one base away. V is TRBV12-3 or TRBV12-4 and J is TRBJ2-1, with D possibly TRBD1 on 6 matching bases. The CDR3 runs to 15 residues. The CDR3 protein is CASSRPTGGYNKQFF. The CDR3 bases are TGTGCCAGCAGTAGGCCGACTGGGGGCTACAATAAGCAGTTCTTC.

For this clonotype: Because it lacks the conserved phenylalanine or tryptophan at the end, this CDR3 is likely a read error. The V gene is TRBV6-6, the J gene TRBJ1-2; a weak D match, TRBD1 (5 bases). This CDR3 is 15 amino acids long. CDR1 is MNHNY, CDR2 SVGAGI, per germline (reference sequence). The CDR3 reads CASSYQLVGDYGYTS. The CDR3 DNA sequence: TGTGCCAGCAGTTACCAACTAGTAGGGGACTACGGCTACACCTCC.

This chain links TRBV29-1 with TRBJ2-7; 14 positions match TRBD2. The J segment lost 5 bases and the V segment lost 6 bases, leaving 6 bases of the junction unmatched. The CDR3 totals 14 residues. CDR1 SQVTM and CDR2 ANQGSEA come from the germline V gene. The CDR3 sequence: CSVRTSGRRHEQYF. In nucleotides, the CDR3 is TGCAGCGTCCGGACTAGCGGGAGGCGCCACGAGCAGTACTTC.

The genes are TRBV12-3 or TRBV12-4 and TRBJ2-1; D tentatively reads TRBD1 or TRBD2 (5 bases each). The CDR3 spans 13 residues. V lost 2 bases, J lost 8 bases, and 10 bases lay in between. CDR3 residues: CASSLTRGHEQFF. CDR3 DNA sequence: TGTGCCAGCAGTTTAACCCGGGGCCATGAGCAGTTCTTC.